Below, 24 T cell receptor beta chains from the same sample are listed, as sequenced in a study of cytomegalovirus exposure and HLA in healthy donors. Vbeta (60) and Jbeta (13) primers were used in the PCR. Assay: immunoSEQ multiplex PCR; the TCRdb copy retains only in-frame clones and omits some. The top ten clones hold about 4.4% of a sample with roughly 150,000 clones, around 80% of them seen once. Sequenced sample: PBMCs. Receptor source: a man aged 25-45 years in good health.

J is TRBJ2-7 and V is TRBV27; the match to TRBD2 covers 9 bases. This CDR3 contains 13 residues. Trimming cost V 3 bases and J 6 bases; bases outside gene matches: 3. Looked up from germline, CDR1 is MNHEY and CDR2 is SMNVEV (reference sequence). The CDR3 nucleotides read TGTGCCAGCAGTTTCCTACTAGCGGGCGAGCAGTACTTC. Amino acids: CASSFLLAGEQYF.

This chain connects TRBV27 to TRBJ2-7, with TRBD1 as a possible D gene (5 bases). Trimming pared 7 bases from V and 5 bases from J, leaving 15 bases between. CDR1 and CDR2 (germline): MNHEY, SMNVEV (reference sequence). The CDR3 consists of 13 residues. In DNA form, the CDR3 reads TGTGCCAGCAAGGGCAGGGCCTGGCACGAGCAGTACTTC. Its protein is CASKGRAWHEQYF.

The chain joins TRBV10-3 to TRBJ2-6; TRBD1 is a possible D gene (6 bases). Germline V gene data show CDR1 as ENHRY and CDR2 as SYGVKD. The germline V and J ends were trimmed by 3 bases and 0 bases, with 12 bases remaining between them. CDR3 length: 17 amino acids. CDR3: CAISEPGVYSGANVLTF. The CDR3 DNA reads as TGTGCCATCAGTGAACCAGGGGTATACTCTGGGGCCAACGTCCTGACTTTC.

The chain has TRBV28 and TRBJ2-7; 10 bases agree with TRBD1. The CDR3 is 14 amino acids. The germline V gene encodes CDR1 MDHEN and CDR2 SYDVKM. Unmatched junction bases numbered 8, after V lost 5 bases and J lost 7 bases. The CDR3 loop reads CASSPRQGAKEQYF. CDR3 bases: TGTGCCAGCAGTCCCCGACAGGGGGCGAAAGAGCAGTACTTC.

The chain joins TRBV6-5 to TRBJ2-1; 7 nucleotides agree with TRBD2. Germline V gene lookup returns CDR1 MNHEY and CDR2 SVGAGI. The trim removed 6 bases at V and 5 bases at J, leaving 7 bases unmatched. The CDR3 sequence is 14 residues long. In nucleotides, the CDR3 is TGTGCCAGCAGCTGGGACTATACAAACAATGAGCAGTTCTTC. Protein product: CASSWDYTNNEQFF.

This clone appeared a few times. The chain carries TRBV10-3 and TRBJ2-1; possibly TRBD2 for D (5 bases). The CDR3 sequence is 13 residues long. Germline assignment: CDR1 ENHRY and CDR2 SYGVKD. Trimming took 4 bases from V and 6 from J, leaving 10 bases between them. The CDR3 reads CAISARGVNEQFF. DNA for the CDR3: TGTGCCATCAGTGCCCGGGGAGTCAATGAGCAGTTCTTC.

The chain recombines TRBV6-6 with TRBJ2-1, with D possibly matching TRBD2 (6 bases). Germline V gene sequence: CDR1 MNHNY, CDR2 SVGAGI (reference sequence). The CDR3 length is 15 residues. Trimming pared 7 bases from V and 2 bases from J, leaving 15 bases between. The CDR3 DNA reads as TGTGCCAGCACCCACCAGCGGGCGACCTACAATGAGCAGTTCTTC. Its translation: CASTHQRATYNEQFF.

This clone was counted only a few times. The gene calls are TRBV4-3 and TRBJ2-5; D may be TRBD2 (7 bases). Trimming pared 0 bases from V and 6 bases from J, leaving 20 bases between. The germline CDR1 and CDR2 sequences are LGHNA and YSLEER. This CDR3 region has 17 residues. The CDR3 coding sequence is TGCGCCAGCAGCCAAGATTACGGGCGGGGGCGGGATAAGACCCAGTACTTC. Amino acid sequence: CASSQDYGRGRDKTQYF.

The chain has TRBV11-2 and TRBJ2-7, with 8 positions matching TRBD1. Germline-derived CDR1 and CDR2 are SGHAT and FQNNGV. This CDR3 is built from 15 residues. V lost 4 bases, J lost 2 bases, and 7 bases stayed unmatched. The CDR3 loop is CASSSGQGKTYEQYF. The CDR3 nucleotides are TGTGCCAGCAGCTCCGGACAGGGTAAAACCTACGAGCAGTACTTC. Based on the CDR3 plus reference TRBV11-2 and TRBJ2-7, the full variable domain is EAGVAQSPRYKIIEKRQSVAFWCNPISGHATLYWYQQILGQGPKLLIQFQNNGVVDDSQLPKDRFSAERLKGVDSTLKIQPAKLEDSAVYLCASSSGQGKTYEQYFGPGTRLTVT.

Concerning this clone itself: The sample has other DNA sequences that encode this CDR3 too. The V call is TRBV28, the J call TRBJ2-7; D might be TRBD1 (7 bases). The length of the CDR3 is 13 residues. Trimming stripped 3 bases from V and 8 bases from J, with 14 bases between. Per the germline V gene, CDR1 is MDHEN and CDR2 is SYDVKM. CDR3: CASSFARGVQQYF. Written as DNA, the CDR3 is TGTGCCAGCAGTTTCGCCAGGGGGGTCCAGCAGTACTTC.

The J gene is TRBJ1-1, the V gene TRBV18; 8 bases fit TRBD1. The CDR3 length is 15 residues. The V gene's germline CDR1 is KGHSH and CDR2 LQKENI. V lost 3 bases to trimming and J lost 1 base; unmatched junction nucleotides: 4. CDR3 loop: CASSPWTGPNTEAFF. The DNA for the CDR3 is TGTGCCAGCTCACCGTGGACAGGGCCGAACACTGAAGCTTTCTTT.

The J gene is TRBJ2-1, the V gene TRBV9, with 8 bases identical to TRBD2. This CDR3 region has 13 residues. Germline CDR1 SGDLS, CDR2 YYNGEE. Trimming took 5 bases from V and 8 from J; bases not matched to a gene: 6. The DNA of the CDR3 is TGTGCCAGCAGTGGACTAGCTCGGCATGAGCAGTTCTTC. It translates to CASSGLARHEQFF.

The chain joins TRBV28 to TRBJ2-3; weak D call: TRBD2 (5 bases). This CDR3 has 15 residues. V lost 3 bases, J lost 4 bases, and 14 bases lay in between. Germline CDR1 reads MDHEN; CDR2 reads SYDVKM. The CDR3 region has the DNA TGTGCCAGCAGTTTTGTGGGAGTGGTTGCAGATACGCAGTATTTT. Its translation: CASSFVGVVADTQYF.

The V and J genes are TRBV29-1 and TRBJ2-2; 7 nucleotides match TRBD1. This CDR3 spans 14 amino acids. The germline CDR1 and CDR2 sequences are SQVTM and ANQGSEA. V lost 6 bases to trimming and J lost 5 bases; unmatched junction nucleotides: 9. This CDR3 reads CSVRWTGETGELFF. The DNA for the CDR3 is TGCAGCGTCAGATGGACAGGTGAAACCGGGGAGCTGTTTTTT.

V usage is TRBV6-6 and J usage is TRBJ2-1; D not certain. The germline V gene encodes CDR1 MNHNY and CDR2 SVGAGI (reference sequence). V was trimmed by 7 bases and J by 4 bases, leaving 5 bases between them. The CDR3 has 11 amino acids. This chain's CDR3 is CASTLYNEQFF. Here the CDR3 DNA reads TGTGCCAGCACCCTATACAATGAGCAGTTCTTC.

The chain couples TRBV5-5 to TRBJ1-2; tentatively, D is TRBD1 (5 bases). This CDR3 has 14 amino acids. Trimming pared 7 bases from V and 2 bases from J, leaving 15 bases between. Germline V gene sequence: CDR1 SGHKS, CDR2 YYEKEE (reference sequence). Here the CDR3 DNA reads TGTGCCAGCTCCGACGCCCCAGGGAACTATGGCTACACCTTC. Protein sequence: CASSDAPGNYGYTF.

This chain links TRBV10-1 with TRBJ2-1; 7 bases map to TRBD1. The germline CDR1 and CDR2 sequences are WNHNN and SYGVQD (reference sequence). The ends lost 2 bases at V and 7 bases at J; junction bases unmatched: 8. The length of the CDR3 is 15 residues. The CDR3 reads CASSEGSNRGNEQFF. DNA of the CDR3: TGCGCCAGCAGTGAGGGCAGTAACAGGGGAAATGAGCAGTTCTTC.

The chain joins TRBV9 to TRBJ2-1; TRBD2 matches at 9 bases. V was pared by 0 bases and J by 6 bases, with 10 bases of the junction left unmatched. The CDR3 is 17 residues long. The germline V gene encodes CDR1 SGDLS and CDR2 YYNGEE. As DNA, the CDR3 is TGTGCCAGCAGCGTAGGCCTAGCGGGAAGACAGTTCAATGAGCAGTTCTTC. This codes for CASSVGLAGRQFNEQFF. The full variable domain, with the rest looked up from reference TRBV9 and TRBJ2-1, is DSGVTQTPKHLITATGQRVTLRCSPRSGDLSVYWYQQSLDQGLQFLIQYYNGEERAKGNILERFSAQQFPDLHSELNLSSLELGDSALYFCASSVGLAGRQFNEQFFGPGTRLTVL.

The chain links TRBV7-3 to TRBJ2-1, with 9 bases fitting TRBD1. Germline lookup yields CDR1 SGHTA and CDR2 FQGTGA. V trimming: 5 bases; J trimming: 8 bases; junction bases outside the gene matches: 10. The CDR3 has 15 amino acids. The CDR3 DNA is TGTGCCAGCAGCCTCCCCGGGACAGGGTCCGATGAGCAGTTCTTC. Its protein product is CASSLPGTGSDEQFF.

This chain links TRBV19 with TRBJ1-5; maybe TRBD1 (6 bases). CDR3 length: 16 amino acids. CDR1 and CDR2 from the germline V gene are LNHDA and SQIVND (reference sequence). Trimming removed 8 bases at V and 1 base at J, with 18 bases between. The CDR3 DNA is TGTGCCAGTGTCCCCCGATACAGGGACAGCAATCAGCCCCAGCATTTT. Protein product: CASVPRYRDSNQPQHF.

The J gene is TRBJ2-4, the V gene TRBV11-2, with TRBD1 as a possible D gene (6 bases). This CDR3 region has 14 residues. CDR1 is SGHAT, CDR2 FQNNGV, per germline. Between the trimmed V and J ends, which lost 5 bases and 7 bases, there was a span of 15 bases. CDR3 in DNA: TGTGCCAGCAGCACTCAGACAGGCGGCAACATTCAGTACTTC. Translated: CASSTQTGGNIQYF.

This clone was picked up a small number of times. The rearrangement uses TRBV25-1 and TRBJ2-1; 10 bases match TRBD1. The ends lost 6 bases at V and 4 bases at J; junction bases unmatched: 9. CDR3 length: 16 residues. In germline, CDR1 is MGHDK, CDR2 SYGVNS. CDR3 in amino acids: CASSPGGQGIYNEQFF. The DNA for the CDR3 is TGTGCCAGCAGCCCCGGGGGACAGGGGATTTACAATGAGCAGTTCTTC.

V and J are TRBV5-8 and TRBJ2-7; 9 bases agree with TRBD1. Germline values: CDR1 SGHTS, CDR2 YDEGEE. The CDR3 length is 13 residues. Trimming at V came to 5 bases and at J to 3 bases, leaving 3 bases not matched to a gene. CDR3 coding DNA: TGTGCCAGCAGGAAGGGACAGGGCTACGAGCAGTACTTC. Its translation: CASRKGQGYEQYF.

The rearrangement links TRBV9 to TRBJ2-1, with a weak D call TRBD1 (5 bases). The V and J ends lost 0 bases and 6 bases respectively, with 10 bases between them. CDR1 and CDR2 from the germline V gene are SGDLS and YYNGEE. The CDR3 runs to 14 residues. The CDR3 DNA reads TGTGCCAGCAGCGTAGCTTGGCAGGGCAATGAGCAGTTCTTC. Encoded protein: CASSVAWQGNEQFF.